This T cell receptor (beta chain) came from a study of cytomegalovirus exposure and HLA in healthy donors (dated by TCRdb to about 2017). About the study as a whole: An earlier analysis of roughly 500 of the donors reported 250 to 350 Gb of sequence data and around 100 million unique TCR beta sequences obtained from about 179 million T cells. Genome-wide SNP genotypes for about 60% of the roughly 700 donors were used in a later genetic analysis, which treated that subset as a discovery cohort. Four to six DR-DQ haplotypes were handled as single units for association and clustering because linkage in the cohort was strong. HLA typing covered class I and class II loci at four-digit resolution. The number of donors typed differed by locus, with about 620-630 for A, B, C, DRB1 and DQB1, 522 for DQA1, approximately 580 for DPA1, and some 470 for DPB1. Rather than using new phenotypic data, the later analysis identified candidate immune exposures from TCR beta sequences and from how often those sequences occurred across donors. The study profiled the T cell repertoires of about 720 subjects by immunosequencing and related them to cytomegalovirus serostatus. Of the roughly 400 genotyped donors, approximately 80% were placed in the genetic ancestry cluster associated with self-reported Caucasian donors. Donor age, sex, ethnicity and CMV serostatus were collected together with the repertoire data. Among roughly 400 genotyped donors of the cohort, an average of about 220,000 unique TCR beta nucleotide sequences was sequenced per donor, of which roughly 18% were non-productive. All discovery cohort repertoires had been generated using a single sequencing platform. A later analysis re-examined previously published TCR beta repertoires from just over 650 donors and added high-resolution HLA genotyping to investigate patterns of TCR occurrence. An earlier analysis of approximately 640 of the donors applied high-throughput TCR beta sequencing to assess whether each TCR beta V gene segment acted as functional or pseudogenic. The study aimed to test whether signatures of past pathogen exposure could be identified by cataloging public T cell receptors. Roughly 300 gigabases of sequencing data and around 90 million unique TCR sequences made up an early release that covered some 640 HLA-typed donors. The study combined high-throughput TCR immunosequencing, statistical association of individual TCRs with disease status, and machine learning to predict cytomegalovirus infection status. Along with the roughly 610-subject first cohort, a separate validation cohort of about 110 different subjects was used. Study-wide findings and limitations: A later genetic analysis reported fewer N-insertions in productive TCRs among donors in an Asian-associated ancestry cluster than the 666-donor mean. An earlier analysis of roughly 570 of the donors showed that most TCR beta V segments appeared in productive rearrangements either about 90% or about 30% of the time, which broadly matched IMGT annotations. The only immune exposure information available for the cohort was CMV serostatus. Because HLA typing was unavailable for some donors at each locus, only the typed subset was used in association tests. The sequencing pipeline was judged likely to have produced a cluster of highly shared sequence variants as a technical artifact. Most CMV-associated TCR beta chains appeared to be HLA-restricted in a later analysis, and the HLA associations seemed to be driven largely by CMV exposure. A later analysis found that TCR association rates varied across HLA loci, with DRB1 alleles showing the most associated TCRs and HLA-C alleles the fewest. It was suggested by the authors that the approach could potentially be generalized to other disease states and immunological phenotypes. A few of the identified cytomegalovirus-associated TCR beta chains were confirmed in vitro to be specific for cytomegalovirus antigens. A further reported finding was that TCR beta sequences accurately predicted the HLA-A and HLA-B alleles for most subjects in the first cohort. A later analysis associated about 18,000 TCR beta sequences with specific HLA alleles at a false discovery rate of 0.05. Several of the top co-occurrence clusters appeared to be linked to parvovirus B19, influenza, CMV and Epstein-Barr virus, according to a later analysis. Because the 87-base-pair reads could not distinguish some IMGT-functional V segments, including TRBV6-2 and TRBV6-3, those segments were excluded. Because counts were too low, roughly 18 rarely observed V segments, including chromosome 9 orphons, were left out of the earlier analysis of about 500 of the donors. The presence/absence analyses assumed that sequencing depth was roughly uniform across donors, and that assumption may not be true. Most TCR sequences were observed very rarely across donors, whereas some public TCRs were present in many individuals. An association between a missense DCLRE1C variant and V-gene and J-gene trimming of TCR beta chains was found in a later genetic analysis and replicated in an independent cohort. In this cohort, only TCR beta chains were sequenced, and detectable features were limited by the absence of alpha or paired-chain data. Assigning TCR associations to individual alleles was difficult when HLA alleles, especially DR and DQ, strongly co-occurred. Cytomegalovirus status was reported to be diagnosed by the classifier with high specificity and sensitivity in both the original and validation cohorts. In a later analysis, HLA-associated TCR beta chains were found to be more clonally expanded and to have lower generation probabilities than equally common non-associated chains. Correlated functional status among segregating V segments might reflect linkage disequilibrium, but an unknown experimental factor could not be ruled out. In the study, 150 to 200 TCR beta chains were listed as associated with cytomegalovirus.

V is cut back by 7 bases and J by 5 bases, with 12 bases in the junction unmatched. CDR3 length: 16 amino acids, cysteine to phenylalanine. The retained sequence is limited to the CDR3, 48 bases, with the frame set at the first base. The germline V gene supplies CDR1 MDHEN and CDR2 SYDVKM. Receptors were amplified or captured by the immunoSEQ multiplex PCR assay. The multiplex PCR relied on a mix of 60 forward primers for TCR Vbeta segments and 13 reverse primers for TCR Jbeta segments. Amplification of the CDR3 region of rearranged TCR beta genes was performed with a multiplex PCR assay on genomic DNA. Amplified TCR beta libraries were sequenced as 87-base-pair reads on the Illumina HiSeq System. Per the authors' processing: Across the roughly 600 repertoires, a later analysis counted 75 million to 90 million unique TCR beta chains, some 11 million of which were shared by at least two donors. Raw reads were error-corrected and collapsed into unique sequences with a nearest-neighbor algorithm that merged closely related sequences to remove PCR and sequencing errors. V, D and J gene segments were assigned by aligning CDR3 sequences to IMGT reference sequences. For a sequence to be retained, a match of at least six nucleotides was required to both a V gene segment and a J gene segment. Rearrangements were called productive when the CDR3 lacked stop codons and stayed in frame with V and J; all others were non-productive. Following IMGT convention, CDR3 was defined as the stretch from the second conserved V-encoded cysteine up to the conserved J-encoded phenylalanine. In an earlier analysis of more than 550 of the donors, sequences lacking an unambiguous match to a single V gene segment were excluded. An earlier analysis of fewer than 750 of the donors classified V segments as functional when productive rearrangements were above 56.7% and as segregating when the standard deviation between donors was above 5%. A statistical classification framework was built to diagnose cytomegalovirus status from the catalog of TCR beta chain sequences. In a later analysis, TCR nucleotide sequences were compared against IMGT/GENE-DB human TR gene sequences so that V and J genes could be assigned. The TCRdist pipeline was used in a later analysis to assign CDR3 sequences and most-parsimonious VDJ recombination scenarios. In a later analysis, every TCR beta chain was defined by the combination of its CDR3 amino acid sequence and its V-gene family, and reads without a unique V-gene family were dropped. To address suspected cross-contamination and a sequencing artifact, a later analysis removed around 600 highly shared, low-generation-probability nucleotide sequences. A later analysis calculated a clonal expansion index for each public chain from normalized within-repertoire ranks of inferred template counts. Generation probabilities in a later analysis came from a VDJ recombination model fitted to out-of-frame rearrangements, and those results were checked against IGoR. Hypergeometric tests were used in a later analysis to score TCR-TCR, TCR-HLA and TCR-CMV co-occurrence, with a repertoire-size bias correction applied to the TCR pairs. To estimate false discovery rates, a later analysis permuted the HLA or CMV assignments 20 times. A later analysis grouped co-occurring TCRs with DBSCAN, adding TCRdist sequence similarity when clustering within HLA-allele-positive subsets. Repertoires with fewer than 30,000 or more than 120,000 public chains, plus five repertoires with anomalous nucleotide sharing, were excluded from co-occurrence clustering. TCRdb took over this immuneACCESS table, retaining in-frame rearrangements with V and J assigned. Such tables are incomplete; in checked studies, under half of the missing clones stem from an unresolved V gene, and the remainder is unexplained. That table gives V, J and clone size, and the DNA gave D and trimming. This specimen's table enumerates around 140,000 clones. The ten largest clones represent more than 0.8% of the sample.

The cohort comprised 550 to 700 healthy bone marrow donors. At the time of sampling, every cohort member was nominally healthy, though immune exposures that went unrecorded were likely present. The donor was CMV seronegative and belonged to the group of over 300 seronegative cohort members. A peripheral blood sample was collected from each donor, and TCR beta sequencing was performed on peripheral blood mononuclear cells. The Qiagen DNeasy Blood Extraction Kit was used to extract genomic DNA from the blood cell samples. On this clone itself: Its antigen is not yet known.

The sequencing input was PBMCs. This TCR came from a male donor in good health and CMV-seronegative. The chain links TRBV28 with TRBJ1-5, with 9 bases in between that match TRBD1. Read as DNA, the sequence is TGTGCCAGCAAGCTCTTCGGGACAGGGAGGGATCAGCCCCAGCATTTT. The translation is CASKLFGTGRDQPQHF.